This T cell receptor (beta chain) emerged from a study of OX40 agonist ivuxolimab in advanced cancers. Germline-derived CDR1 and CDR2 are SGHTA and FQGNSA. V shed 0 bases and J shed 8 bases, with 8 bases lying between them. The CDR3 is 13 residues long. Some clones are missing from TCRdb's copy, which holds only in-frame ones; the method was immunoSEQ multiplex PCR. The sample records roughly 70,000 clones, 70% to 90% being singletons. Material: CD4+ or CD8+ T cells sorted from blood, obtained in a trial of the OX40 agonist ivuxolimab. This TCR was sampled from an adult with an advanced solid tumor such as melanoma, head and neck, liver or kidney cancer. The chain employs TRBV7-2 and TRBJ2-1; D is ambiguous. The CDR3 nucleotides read TGTGCCAGCAGCTTAGCGCGGCTGGATGAGCAGTTCTTC. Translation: CASSLARLDEQFF.